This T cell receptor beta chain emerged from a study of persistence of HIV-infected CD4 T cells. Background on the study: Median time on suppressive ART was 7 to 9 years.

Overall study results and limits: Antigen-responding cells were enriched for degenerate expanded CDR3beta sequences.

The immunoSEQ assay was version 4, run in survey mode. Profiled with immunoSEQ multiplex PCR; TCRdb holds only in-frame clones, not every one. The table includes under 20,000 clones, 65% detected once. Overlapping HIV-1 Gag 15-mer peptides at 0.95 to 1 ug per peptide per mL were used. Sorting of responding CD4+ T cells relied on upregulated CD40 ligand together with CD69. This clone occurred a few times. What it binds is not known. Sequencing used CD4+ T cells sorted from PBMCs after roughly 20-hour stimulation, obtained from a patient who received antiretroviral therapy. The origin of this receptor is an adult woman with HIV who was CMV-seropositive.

The CDR3 DNA follows: TGTGCCAGCAGCTTAGGGTCTTTTGGGGACACAGATACGCAGTATTTT. Its translation is CASSLGSFGDTDTQYF. This chain connects TRBV7-9 to TRBJ2-3; D is unresolved. Trimming pared 1 base from V and 2 bases from J, leaving 13 bases between. This CDR3 spans 16 amino acids. Per germline, CDR1 SEHNR and CDR2 FQNEAQ (reference sequence).